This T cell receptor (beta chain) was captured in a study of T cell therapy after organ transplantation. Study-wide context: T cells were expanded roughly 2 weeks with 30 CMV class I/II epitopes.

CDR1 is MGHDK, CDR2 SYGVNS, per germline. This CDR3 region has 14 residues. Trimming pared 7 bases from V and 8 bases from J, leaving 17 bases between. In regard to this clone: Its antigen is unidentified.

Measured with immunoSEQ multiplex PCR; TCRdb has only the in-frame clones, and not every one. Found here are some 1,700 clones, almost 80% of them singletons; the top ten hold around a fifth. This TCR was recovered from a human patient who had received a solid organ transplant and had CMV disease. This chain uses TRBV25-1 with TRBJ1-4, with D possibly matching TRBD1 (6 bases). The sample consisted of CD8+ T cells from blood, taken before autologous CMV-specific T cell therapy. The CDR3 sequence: CASTPQGGEEKLFF. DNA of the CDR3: TGTGCCAGCACCCCCCAAGGGGGGGAAGAAAAACTGTTTTTT.